Listed here are 6 T cell receptor beta chains from one sample, sequenced in a study of cytomegalovirus exposure and HLA in healthy donors. PCR amplification relied on 60 Vbeta primers (plus 13 Jbeta primers). Method: immunoSEQ multiplex PCR; TCRdb's copy keeps in-frame clones and lacks some. The top ten clones hold about 2.2% of a sample with some 200,000 clones, around 81% of them seen once. Sequencing input: PBMCs. The receptors come from a woman in her thirties in good health and CMV-seronegative.

This clone was detected once. The V call is TRBV4-3, the J call TRBJ1-4; D unresolved. This CDR3 has 15 residues. The V and J ends lost 1 base and 6 bases respectively, with 12 bases between them. The germline V gene encodes CDR1 LGHNA and CDR2 YSLEER. The CDR3 DNA reads as TGCGCCAGCAGCCAAGCACAGTTAGCGGATGAAAAACTGTTTTTT. This encodes CASSQAQLADEKLFF.

This clone was found once. This chain joins TRBV18 and TRBJ1-5; 9 bases fit TRBD1. The CDR3 has 13 residues. V lost 6 bases and J lost 5; bases outside the gene matches: 2. Looked up from germline, CDR1 is KGHSH and CDR2 is LQKENI. Here the CDR3 DNA reads TGTGCCAGCTCGCGACAGGGGGATCAGCCCCAGCATTTT. This encodes CASSRQGDQPQHF.

The chain is built from TRBV5-1 and TRBJ2-1, with TRBD1 matching over 10 bases. Germline lookup yields CDR1 SGHRS and CDR2 YFSETQ. V lost 9 bases, J lost 8 bases, and 8 bases stayed unmatched. The CDR3 has 13 amino acids. In nucleotides, the CDR3 is TGCGCCACCTCGACAGGGGGCTGGGATGAGCAGTTCTTC. Its protein is CATSTGGWDEQFF. Supplemented by reference TRBV5-1 and TRBJ2-1, the full variable domain reads KAGVTQTPRYLIKTRGQQVTLSCSPISGHRSVSWYQQTPGQGLQFLFEYFSETQRNKGNFPGRFSGRQFSNSRSEMNVSTLELGDSALYLCATSTGGWDEQFFGPGTRLTVL.

The sample holds a few counts of this clone. This chain connects TRBV5-4 to TRBJ2-2, with a weak D call TRBD2 (6 bases). V dropped 3 bases and J dropped 4 bases, with 25 bases sitting between them. Germline values: CDR1 SGHNT, CDR2 YYREEE (reference sequence). This CDR3 has 19 amino acids. Here the CDR3 reads CASSSPGGPSGVFTGELFF. In DNA, the CDR3 is TGTGCCAGCAGCTCCCCCGGGGGTCCCTCCGGGGTCTTCACCGGGGAGCTGTTTTTT.

The gene calls are TRBV27 and TRBJ2-1; TRBD2 agrees at 9 bases. Trimming took 2 bases from V and 4 from J; bases not matched to a gene: 6. Germline loops: CDR1 MNHEY, CDR2 SMNVEV (reference sequence). CDR3 size: 16 residues. CDR3 sequence: CASSLTAGGLYNEQFF. In nucleotides, the CDR3 is TGTGCCAGCAGTTTAACCGCGGGAGGGCTGTACAATGAGCAGTTCTTC.

The gene calls are TRBV13 and TRBJ1-6, with D uncertain. V dropped 5 bases and J dropped 7 bases, with 12 bases sitting between them. The CDR3 length is 14 residues. CDR1 and CDR2 from the germline V gene are PRHDT and FYEKMQ (reference sequence). The CDR3 nucleotides are TGTGCCAGCAGCCCGGTCTGGGCCAATTCACCCCTCCACTTT. Translating it yields CASSPVWANSPLHF.